This T cell receptor (beta chain) was recorded in a study of blood T cell repertoires in COVID-19. A case of COVID-19 had been met by exposed participants within 2 weeks before study entry. This table comes from immunoSEQ multiplex PCR, and its TCRdb copy is limited to in-frame clones, with some not included. Of roughly 180,000 clones detected, over 70% appear once; the ten largest clones hold roughly 14%. The trim removed 5 bases at V and 6 bases at J, leaving 8 bases unmatched. Germline-derived CDR1 and CDR2 are SQVTM and ANQGSEA. The CDR3 covers 13 residues. Input material: PBMCs or T cells enriched from blood (not recorded which). The chain couples TRBV29-1 to TRBJ2-3; 7 bases are a match to TRBD1. This TCR was sampled from a man between 60 and 70 years old who had been exposed to COVID-19. CDR3: CSVRQGSGDTQYF. The DNA of the CDR3 is TGCAGCGTTAGACAGGGTTCTGGGGATACGCAGTATTTT.